The 18 T cell receptor beta chains below all came from one sample that was sequenced in a study of T cell responses to AZD1222 COVID-19 vaccine. Generated by immunoSEQ multiplex PCR, the TCRdb table keeps only in-frame clones and is missing some. The sample records some 110,000 clones, roughly 92% being singletons. The sample was peripheral blood, taken on day 0 of AZD1222 vaccination. The source of these receptors is an adult in good health.

The V call is TRBV7-6, the J call TRBJ2-7; TRBD1 agrees at 8 bases. CDR1 SGHVS and CDR2 FNYEAQ come from the germline V gene. V lost 1 base, J lost 2 bases, and 4 bases stayed unmatched. This CDR3 is built from 15 residues. The CDR3 DNA reads TGTGCCAGCAGCTTAGGGGGGACAGGTACCTACGAGCAGTACTTC. Protein: CASSLGGTGTYEQYF. Full variable domain (outside the CDR3, taken from reference TRBV7-6 and TRBJ2-7): GAGVSQSPRYKVTKRGQDVALRCDPISGHVSLYWYRQALGQGPEFLTYFNYEAQQDKSGLPNDRFSAERPEGSISTLTIQRTEQRDSAMYRCASSLGGTGTYEQYFGPGTRLTVT.

This sequence joins TRBV19 and TRBJ1-2; TRBD1 might be the D (6 bases). V shed 5 bases and J shed 0 bases, with 13 bases lying between them. Looked up from germline, CDR1 is LNHDA and CDR2 is SQIVND (reference sequence). This CDR3 is 15 amino acids long. DNA of the CDR3: TGTGCCAGTAGTTCTCCAGGGGAGGCTAACTATGGCTACACCTTC. Encoded protein: CASSSPGEANYGYTF.

The rearrangement links TRBV6-5 to TRBJ1-3; D ambiguous. CDR3 size: 13 residues. CDR1 MNHEY and CDR2 SVGAGI come from the germline V gene. V lost 6 bases and J 0 bases, leaving 6 bases between the germline ends. In nucleotides, the CDR3 is TGTGCCAGCAGGTTGGCCTCTGGAAACACCATATATTTT. It translates to CASRLASGNTIYF.

This chain joins TRBV27 and TRBJ2-7, with unresolved D. CDR3 length: 15 residues. Trimming stripped 3 bases from V and 5 bases from J, with 17 bases between. The germline V gene encodes CDR1 MNHEY and CDR2 SMNVEV (reference sequence). CDR3 coding DNA: TGTGCCAGCAGTTTCTCCGTAGATCGGACGAACGAGCAGTACTTC. Protein sequence: CASSFSVDRTNEQYF.

The chain combines TRBV30 with TRBJ2-7, with 8 bases identical to TRBD1. The germline V gene has CDR1 GTSNPN and CDR2 SVGIG (reference sequence). The CDR3 totals 14 residues. Trimming cost V 4 bases and J 2 bases; bases outside gene matches: 7. The DNA of the CDR3 is TGTGCCTGGACCGAGGACAGGGTAACCTACGAGCAGTACTTC. Protein: CAWTEDRVTYEQYF.

This clone appeared a few times. CDR3 sequence: CAWSVGGVDQPQHF. The CDR3 bases are TGTGCCTGGAGTGTGGGGGGGGTGGATCAGCCCCAGCATTTT. The V and J genes are TRBV30 and TRBJ1-5, with D perhaps matching TRBD1 (5 bases). The CDR3 consists of 14 residues. Trimming removed 0 bases from V and 5 bases from J, with 11 bases in between. The germline gives CDR1 GTSNPN, CDR2 SVGIG (reference sequence).

The chain joins TRBV7-9 to TRBJ2-2, with D tentatively TRBD1 (5 bases). V dropped 1 base and J dropped 6 bases, with 6 bases sitting between them. The CDR3 sequence is 13 residues long. CDR1 and CDR2 (germline): SEHNR, FQNEAQ (reference sequence). CDR3 nucleotide sequence: TGTGCCAGCAGCTTAGTAGGGGCCGGGGAGCTGTTTTTT. Translated: CASSLVGAGELFF.

CDR3 sequence (DNA): TGTGCCAGCTCACGACAGGGTAACACCTACGAGCAGTACTTC. Protein: CASSRQGNTYEQYF. The rearrangement links TRBV18 to TRBJ2-7, with 7 bases aligning to TRBD1. With 4 bases clipped from V and 2 bases from J, the junction kept 5 bases outside the gene matches. This CDR3 region has 14 residues. CDR1 and CDR2 (germline): KGHSH, LQKENI.

The V and J genes are TRBV7-9 and TRBJ2-4; D ambiguous. Germline V gene sequence: CDR1 SEHNR, CDR2 FQNEAQ (reference sequence). This CDR3 has 14 residues. The V end was cut by 4 bases, the J end by 5 bases, with 12 bases between. In DNA, the CDR3 is TGTGCCAGCAGCTCTCCCTGGAGAGAAAACATTCAGTACTTC. Protein sequence: CASSSPWRENIQYF.

This clone was picked up one time. The chain carries TRBV29-1 and TRBJ1-2; possible D gene TRBD1, 5 bases. CDR1 and CDR2 (germline): SQVTM, ANQGSEA. Trimming left V 3 bases short and J 4 bases short, with 18 bases between. The CDR3 is 15 residues long. CDR3 sequence (DNA): TGCAGCGTTGAGGGGACCGGGGAGGGCCGCTATGGCTACACCTTC. As protein: CSVEGTGEGRYGYTF.

The rearrangement uses TRBV19 and TRBJ1-4; D unclear. The germline V and J ends were trimmed by 2 bases and 0 bases, with 7 bases remaining between them. This CDR3 is 15 amino acids long. Looked up from germline, CDR1 is LNHDA and CDR2 is SQIVND (reference sequence). In DNA, the CDR3 is TGTGCCAGTAGTATACAATCTGCAACTAATGAAAAACTGTTTTTT. Translating gives CASSIQSATNEKLFF.

This chain uses TRBV7-2 with TRBJ2-2; D possibly corresponds to TRBD2 (6 bases). The germline V gene has CDR1 SGHTA and CDR2 FQGNSA. The CDR3 consists of 15 residues. V was trimmed by 3 bases and J by 3 bases, leaving 11 bases between them. The CDR3, as DNA: TGTGCCAGCAGCTTCGGGACTCGGGACACCGGGGAGCTGTTTTTT. It is translated as CASSFGTRDTGELFF.

The chain couples TRBV12-3 or TRBV12-4 to TRBJ1-2, with no clear D. V lost 4 bases, J lost 6 bases, and 6 bases lay in between. The CDR3 is 11 amino acids. In DNA, the CDR3 is TGTGCCAGCAGTTATTTGAATGGCTACACCTTC. Translating it yields CASSYLNGYTF.

The V and J genes are TRBV4-2 and TRBJ2-1; D perhaps matches TRBD2 (6 bases). The CDR3 is made up of 14 amino acids. Germline values: CDR1 LGHNA, CDR2 YNFKEQ. V was shortened by 1 base and J by 5 bases, with 9 bases between the two germline ends. CDR3 loop: CASSQVSGDNEQFF. The CDR3 bases are TGTGCCAGCAGCCAAGTTTCGGGGGACAATGAGCAGTTCTTC.

The CDR3, as DNA: TGTGCCACCAGCAGAGATCGACGCTGGAACACTGAAGCTTTCTTT. Protein sequence: CATSRDRRWNTEAFF. The chain links TRBV15 to TRBJ1-1; D gene unclear. Trimming removed 0 bases from V and 1 base from J, with 9 bases in between. Germline V lookup: CDR1 LNHNV, CDR2 YYDKDF (reference sequence). The CDR3 runs to 15 residues.

This chain joins TRBV18 and TRBJ1-1; TRBD1 might be the D (5 bases). Germline assignment: CDR1 KGHSH and CDR2 LQKENI. The length of the CDR3 is 14 residues. V lost 0 bases and J lost 4, with 9 bases in between. For the CDR3, the DNA is TGTGCCAGCTCACCACCGGGGAGGGGCACTGAAGCTTTCTTT. Protein: CASSPPGRGTEAFF.

In this sample, this clone turned up once. The rearrangement links TRBV7-2 to TRBJ1-2; no definite D call. The CDR3 sequence is 12 residues long. Trimming stripped 6 bases from V and 6 bases from J, with 11 bases between. Germline V gene sequence: CDR1 SGHTA, CDR2 FQGNSA. For the CDR3, the DNA is TGTGCCAGCAGAGTTAATCGGGATGGCTACACCTTC. It specifies CASRVNRDGYTF.

V is TRBV3-1 (or the pseudogene TRBV3-2) and J is TRBJ2-2; D unresolved. CDR1 and CDR2 from the germline V gene are LGHDT and YNNKEL (reference sequence). The germline V and J ends were trimmed by 4 bases and 4 bases, with 10 bases remaining between them. The CDR3 runs 14 residues. The CDR3 is CASSPTHATGELFF. CDR3 DNA sequence: TGTGCCAGCAGCCCCACACATGCCACCGGGGAGCTGTTTTTT.